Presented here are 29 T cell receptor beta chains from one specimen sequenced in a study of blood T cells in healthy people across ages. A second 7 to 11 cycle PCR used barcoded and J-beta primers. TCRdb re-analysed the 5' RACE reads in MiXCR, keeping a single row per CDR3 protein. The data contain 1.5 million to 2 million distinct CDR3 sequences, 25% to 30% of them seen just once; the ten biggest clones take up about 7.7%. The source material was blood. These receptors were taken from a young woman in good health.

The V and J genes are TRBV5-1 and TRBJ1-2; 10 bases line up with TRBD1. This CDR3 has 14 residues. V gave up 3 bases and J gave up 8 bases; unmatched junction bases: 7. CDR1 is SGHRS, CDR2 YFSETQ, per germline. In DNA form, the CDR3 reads TGCGCCAGCAGCTCGCGACAGGGGGCTGACGGCTACACCTTC. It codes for CASSSRQGADGYTF.

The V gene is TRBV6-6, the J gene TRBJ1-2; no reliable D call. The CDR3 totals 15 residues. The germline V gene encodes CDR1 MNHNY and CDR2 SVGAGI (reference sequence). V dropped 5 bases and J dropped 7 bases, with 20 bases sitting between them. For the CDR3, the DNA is TGTGCCAGCAGTACCGGACGACTACCGAGGTTTGGCTACACCTTC. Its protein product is CASSTGRLPRFGYTF.

CDR3 in amino acids: CASSSEISPLHF. The CDR3, as DNA: TGTGCCAGCAGTTCGGAGATTTCACCCCTCCACTTT. The V and J genes are TRBV28 and TRBJ1-6, with D unclear. Germline V gene lookup returns CDR1 MDHEN and CDR2 SYDVKM. Trimming cost V 4 bases and J 9 bases, with 7 bases left between them. The CDR3 loop spans 12 amino acids.

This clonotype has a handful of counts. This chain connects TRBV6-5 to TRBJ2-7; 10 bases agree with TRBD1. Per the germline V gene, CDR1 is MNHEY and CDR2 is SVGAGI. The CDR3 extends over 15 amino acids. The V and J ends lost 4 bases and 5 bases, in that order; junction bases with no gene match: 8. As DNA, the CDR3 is TGTGCCAGCAGTTCCGGGACAGGGGCATCCGACGAGCAGTACTTC. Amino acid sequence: CASSSGTGASDEQYF.

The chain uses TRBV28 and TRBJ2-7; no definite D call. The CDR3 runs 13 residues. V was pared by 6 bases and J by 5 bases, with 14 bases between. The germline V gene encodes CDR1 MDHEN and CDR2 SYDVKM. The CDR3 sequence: CASSHPRRDEQYF. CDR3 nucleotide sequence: TGTGCCAGCAGCCACCCCCGGCGCGACGAGCAGTACTTC.

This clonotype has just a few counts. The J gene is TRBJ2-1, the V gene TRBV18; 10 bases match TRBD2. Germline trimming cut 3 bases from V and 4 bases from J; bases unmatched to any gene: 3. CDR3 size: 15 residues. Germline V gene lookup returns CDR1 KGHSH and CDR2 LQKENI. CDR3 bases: TGTGCCAGCTCACCGGGACTAGCGTTGTACAATGAGCAGTTCTTC. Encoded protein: CASSPGLALYNEQFF. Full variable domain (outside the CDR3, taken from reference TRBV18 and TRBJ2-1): NAGVMQNPRHLVRRRGQEARLRCSPMKGHSHVYWYRQLPEEGLKFMVYLQKENIIDESGMPKERFSAEFPKEGPSILRIQQVVRGDSAAYFCASSPGLALYNEQFFGPGTRLTVL.

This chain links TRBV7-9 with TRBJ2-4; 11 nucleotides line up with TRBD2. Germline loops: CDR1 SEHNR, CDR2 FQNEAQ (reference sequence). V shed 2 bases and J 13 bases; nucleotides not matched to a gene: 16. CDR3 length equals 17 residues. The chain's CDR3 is CASSLKTSGTYYNEQYF. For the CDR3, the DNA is TGTGCCAGCAGCTTAAAGACTAGCGGGACCTATTACAATGAGCAGTACTTC.

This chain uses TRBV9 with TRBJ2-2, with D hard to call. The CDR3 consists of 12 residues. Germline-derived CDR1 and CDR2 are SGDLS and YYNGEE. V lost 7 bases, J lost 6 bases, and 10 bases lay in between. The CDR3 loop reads CASDSEAGELFF. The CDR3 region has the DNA TGTGCCAGCGATAGTGAGGCCGGGGAGCTGTTTTTT. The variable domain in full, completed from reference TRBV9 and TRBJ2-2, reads DSGVTQTPKHLITATGQRVTLRCSPRSGDLSVYWYQQSLDQGLQFLIQYYNGEERAKGNILERFSAQQFPDLHSELNLSSLELGDSALYFCASDSEAGELFFGEGSRLTVL.

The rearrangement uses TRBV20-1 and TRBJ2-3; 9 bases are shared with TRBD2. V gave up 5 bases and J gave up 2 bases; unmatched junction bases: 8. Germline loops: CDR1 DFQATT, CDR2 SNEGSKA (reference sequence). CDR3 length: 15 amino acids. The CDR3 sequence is CSACGRGRVTDTQYF. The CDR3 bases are TGCAGTGCTTGCGGTCGCGGGAGGGTCACAGATACGCAGTATTTT.

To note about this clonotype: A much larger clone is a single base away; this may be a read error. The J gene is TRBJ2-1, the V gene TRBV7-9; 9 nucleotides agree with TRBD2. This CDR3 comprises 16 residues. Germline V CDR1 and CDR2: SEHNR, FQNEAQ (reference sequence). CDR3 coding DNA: TGTGCCAGCAGCTCTTCACTACCTAGCGGGAACAATGAGCGGTTCTTC. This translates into CASSSSLPSGNNERFF. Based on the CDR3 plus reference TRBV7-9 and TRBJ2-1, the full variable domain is DTGVSQNPRHKITKRGQNVTFRCDPISEHNRLYWYRQTLGQGPEFLTYFQNEAQLEKSRLLSDRFSAERPKGSFSTLEIQRTEQGDSAMYLCASSSSLPSGNNERFFGPGTRLTVL.

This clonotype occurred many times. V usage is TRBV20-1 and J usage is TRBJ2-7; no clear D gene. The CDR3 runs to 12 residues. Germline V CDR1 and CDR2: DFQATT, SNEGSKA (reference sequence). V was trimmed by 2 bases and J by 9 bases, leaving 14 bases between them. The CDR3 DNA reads TGCAGTGCTAGATCTCAGGCTACTCCGCAGTACTTC. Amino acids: CSARSQATPQYF.

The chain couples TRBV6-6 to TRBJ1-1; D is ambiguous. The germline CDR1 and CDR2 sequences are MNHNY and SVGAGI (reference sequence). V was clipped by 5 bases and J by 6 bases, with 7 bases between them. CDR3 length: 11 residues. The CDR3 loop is CASSVGPEAFF. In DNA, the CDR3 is TGTGCCAGCAGTGTAGGGCCTGAAGCTTTCTTT.

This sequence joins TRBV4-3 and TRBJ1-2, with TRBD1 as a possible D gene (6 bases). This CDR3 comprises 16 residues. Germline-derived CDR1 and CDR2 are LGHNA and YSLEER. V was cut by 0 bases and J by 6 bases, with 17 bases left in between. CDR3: CASSQDRQGLPHGYTF. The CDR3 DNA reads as TGCGCCAGCAGCCAAGATCGGCAGGGGCTCCCCCATGGCTACACCTTC.

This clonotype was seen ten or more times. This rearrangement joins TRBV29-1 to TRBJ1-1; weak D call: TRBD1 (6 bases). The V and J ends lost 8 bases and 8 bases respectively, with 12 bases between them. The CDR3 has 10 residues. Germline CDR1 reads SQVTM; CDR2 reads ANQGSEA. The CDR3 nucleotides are TGCAGCTCAGGGGACCGGGAAGCTTTCTTT. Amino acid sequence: CSSGDREAFF.

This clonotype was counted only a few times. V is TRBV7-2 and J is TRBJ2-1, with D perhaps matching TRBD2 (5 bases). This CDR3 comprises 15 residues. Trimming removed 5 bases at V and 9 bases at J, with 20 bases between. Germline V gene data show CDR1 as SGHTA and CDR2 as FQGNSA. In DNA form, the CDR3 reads TGTGCCAGCAGCCCCCCCCGGGCCGGGGTTGGTGAGCAGTTCTTC. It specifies CASSPPRAGVGEQFF.

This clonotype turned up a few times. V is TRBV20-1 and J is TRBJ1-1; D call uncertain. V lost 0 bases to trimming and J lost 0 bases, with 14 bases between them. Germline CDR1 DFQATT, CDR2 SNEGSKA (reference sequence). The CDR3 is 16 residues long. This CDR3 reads CSARDITAPMNTEAFF. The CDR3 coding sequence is TGCAGTGCTAGAGATATTACAGCGCCCATGAACACTGAAGCTTTCTTT.

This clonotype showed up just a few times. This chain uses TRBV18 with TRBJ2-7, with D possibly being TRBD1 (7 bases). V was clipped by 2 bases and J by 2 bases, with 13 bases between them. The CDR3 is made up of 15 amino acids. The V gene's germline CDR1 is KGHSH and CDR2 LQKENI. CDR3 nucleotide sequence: TGTGCCAGCTCACCATCCAGGGGGGTAACCTACGAGCAGTACTTC. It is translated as CASSPSRGVTYEQYF.

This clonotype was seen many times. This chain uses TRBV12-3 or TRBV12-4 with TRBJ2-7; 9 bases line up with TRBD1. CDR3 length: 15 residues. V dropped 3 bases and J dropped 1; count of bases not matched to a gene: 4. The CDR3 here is CASSFGTGISYEQYF. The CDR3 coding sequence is TGTGCCAGCAGTTTTGGGACAGGGATATCCTACGAGCAGTACTTC.

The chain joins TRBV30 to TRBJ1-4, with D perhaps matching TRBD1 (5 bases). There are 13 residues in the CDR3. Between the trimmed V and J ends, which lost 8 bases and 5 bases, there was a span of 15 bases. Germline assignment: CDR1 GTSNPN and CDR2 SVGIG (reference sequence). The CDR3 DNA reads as TGTGCCCAAACTACAGGAGGGAATGAAAAACTGTTTTTT. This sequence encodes CAQTTGGNEKLFF.

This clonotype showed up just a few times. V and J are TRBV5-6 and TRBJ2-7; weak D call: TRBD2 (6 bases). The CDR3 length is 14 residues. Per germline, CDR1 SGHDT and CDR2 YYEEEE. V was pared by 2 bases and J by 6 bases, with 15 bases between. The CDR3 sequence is CASSLSVTSGEQYF. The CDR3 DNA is TGTGCCAGCAGCTTATCTGTGACTAGTGGCGAGCAGTACTTC.

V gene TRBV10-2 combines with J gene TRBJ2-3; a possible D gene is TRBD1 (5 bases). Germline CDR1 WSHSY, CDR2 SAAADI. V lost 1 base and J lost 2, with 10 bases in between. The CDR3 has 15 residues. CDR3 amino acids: CASSEFDSNTDTQYF. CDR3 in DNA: TGCGCCAGCAGTGAGTTTGACAGTAACACAGATACGCAGTATTTT.

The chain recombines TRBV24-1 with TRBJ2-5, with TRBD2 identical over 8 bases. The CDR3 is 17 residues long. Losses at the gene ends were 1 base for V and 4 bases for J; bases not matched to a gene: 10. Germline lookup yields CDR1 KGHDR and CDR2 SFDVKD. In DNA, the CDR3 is TGTGCCACCAGTGATTTCTTTGCGGGGGGTCGGAGAGAGACCCAGTACTTC. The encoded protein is CATSDFFAGGRRETQYF.

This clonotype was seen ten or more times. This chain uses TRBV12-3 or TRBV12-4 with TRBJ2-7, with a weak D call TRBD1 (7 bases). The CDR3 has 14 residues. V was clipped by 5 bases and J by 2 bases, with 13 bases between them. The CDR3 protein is CASSRTGGTYEQYF. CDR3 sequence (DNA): TGTGCCAGCAGTCGGACAGGAGGGACCTACGAGCAGTACTTC.

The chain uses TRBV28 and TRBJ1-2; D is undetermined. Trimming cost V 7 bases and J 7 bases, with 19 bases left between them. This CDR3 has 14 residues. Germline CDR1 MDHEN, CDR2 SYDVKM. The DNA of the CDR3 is TGTGCCAGCACCAAAGTCGGGGATTACCTTGGCTACACCTTC. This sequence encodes CASTKVGDYLGYTF.

The CDR3 coding sequence is TGTGCCATCAGGCGAATTGTGGGGGGCGCGGCAGATACGCAGTATTTT. It translates to CAIRRIVGGAADTQYF. The chain combines TRBV10-3 with TRBJ2-3; D assignment may be TRBD1 or TRBD2 (6 bases each). Trimming took 6 bases from V and 4 from J, leaving 20 bases between them. CDR1 and CDR2 from the germline V gene are ENHRY and SYGVKD. The CDR3 runs to 16 residues.

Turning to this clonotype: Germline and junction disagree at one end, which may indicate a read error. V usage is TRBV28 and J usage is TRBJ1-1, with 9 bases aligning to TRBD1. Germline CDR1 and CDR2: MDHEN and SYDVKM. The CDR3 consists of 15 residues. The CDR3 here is CVSSLAGQGNPEAFF. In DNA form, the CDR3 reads TGTGTCAGCAGTTTAGCCGGACAGGGGAACCCTGAAGCTTTCTTT.

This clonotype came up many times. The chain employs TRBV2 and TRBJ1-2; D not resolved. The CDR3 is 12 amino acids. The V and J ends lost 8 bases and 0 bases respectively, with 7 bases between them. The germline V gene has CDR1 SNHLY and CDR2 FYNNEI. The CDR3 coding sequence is TGTGCCAGCGAGGCAGCTAACTATGGCTACACCTTC. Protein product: CASEAANYGYTF.

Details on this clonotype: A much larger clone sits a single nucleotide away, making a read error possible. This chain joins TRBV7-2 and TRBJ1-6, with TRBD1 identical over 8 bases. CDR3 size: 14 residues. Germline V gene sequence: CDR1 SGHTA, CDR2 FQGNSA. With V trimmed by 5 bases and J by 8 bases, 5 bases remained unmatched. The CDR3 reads CASSPGGCDSPLHF. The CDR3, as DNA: TGTGCCAGCAGCCCAGGGGGCTGCGATTCACCCCTCCACTTT. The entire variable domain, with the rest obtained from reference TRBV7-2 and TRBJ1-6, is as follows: GAGVSQSPSNKVTEKGKDVELRCDPISGHTALYWYRQSLGQGLEFLIYFQGNSAPDKSGLPSDRFSAERTGGSVSTLTIQRTQQEDSAVYLCASSPGGCDSPLHFGNGTRLTVT.

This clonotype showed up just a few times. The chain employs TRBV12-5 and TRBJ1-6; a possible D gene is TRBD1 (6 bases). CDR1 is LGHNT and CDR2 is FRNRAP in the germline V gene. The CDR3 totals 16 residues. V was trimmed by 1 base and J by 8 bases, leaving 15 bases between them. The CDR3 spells CASGLDTGGGYSPLHF. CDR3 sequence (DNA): TGTGCTAGTGGTTTGGATACCGGAGGGGGGTATTCACCCCTCCACTTT.